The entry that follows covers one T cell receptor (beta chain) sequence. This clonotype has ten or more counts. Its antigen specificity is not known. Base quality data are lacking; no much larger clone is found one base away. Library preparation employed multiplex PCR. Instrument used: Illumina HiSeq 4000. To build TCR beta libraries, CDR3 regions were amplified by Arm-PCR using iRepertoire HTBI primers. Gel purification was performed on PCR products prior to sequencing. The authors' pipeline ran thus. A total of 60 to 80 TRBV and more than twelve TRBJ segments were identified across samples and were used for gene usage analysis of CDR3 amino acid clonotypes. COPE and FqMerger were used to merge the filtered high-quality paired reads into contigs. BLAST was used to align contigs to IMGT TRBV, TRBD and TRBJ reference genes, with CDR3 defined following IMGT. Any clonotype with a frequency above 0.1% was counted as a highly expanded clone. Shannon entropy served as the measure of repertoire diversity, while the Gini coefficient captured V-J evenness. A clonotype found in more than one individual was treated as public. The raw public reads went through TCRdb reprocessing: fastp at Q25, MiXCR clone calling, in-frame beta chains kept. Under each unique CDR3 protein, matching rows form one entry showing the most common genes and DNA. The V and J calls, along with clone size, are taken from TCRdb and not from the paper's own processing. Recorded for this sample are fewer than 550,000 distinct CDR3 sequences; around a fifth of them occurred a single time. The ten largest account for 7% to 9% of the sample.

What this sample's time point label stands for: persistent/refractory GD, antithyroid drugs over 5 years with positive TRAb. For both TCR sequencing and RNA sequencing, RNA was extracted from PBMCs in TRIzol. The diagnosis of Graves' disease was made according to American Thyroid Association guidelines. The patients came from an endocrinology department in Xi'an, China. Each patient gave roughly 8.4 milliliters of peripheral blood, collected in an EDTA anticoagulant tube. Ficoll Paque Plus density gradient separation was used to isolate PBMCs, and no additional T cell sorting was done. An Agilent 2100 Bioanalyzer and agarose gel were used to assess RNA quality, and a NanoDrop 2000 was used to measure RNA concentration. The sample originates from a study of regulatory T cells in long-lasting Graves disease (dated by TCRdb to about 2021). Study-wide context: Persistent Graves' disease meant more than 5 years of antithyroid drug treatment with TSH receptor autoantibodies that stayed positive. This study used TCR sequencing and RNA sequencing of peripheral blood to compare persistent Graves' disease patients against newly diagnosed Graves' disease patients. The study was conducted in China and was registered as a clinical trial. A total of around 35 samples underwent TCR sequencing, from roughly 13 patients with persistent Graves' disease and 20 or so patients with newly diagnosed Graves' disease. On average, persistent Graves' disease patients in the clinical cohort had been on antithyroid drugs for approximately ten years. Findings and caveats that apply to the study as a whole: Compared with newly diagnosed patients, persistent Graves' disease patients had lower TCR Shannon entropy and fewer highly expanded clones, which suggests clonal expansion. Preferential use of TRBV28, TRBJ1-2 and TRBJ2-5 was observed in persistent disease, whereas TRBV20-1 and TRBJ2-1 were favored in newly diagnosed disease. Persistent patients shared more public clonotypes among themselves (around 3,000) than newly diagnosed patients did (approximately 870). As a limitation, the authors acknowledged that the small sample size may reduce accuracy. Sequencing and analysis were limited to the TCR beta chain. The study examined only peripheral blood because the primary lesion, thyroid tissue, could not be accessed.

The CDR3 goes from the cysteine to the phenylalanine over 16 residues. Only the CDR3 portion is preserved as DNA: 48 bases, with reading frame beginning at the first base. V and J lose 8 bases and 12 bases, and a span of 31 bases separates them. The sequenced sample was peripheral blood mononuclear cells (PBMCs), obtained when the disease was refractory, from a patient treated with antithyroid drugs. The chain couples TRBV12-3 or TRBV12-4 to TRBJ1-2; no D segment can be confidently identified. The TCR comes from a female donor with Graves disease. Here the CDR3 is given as CASGGRPNPSGPENTF. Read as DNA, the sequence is TGTGCCAGCGGAGGACGGCCGAACCCGAGTGGGCCGGAAAACACCTTC.